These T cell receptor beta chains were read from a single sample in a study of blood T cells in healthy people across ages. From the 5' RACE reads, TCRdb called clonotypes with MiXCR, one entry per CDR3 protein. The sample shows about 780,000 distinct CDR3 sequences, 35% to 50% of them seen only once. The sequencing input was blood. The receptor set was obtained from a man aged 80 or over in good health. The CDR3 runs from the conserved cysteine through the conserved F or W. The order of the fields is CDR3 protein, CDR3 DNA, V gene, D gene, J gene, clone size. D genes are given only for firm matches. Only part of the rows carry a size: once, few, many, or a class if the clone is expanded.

CASSRRDGEQFF | TGTGCCAGCAGCCGAAGGGATGGTGAGCAGTTCTTC | TRBV12-3/TRBV12-4 | . | TRBJ2-1 | .
CASLSGVSYEQYF | TGTGCCAGCTTGTCAGGGGTCTCCTACGAGCAGTACTTC | TRBV6-5 | . | TRBJ2-7 | few
CASSSDEGLSSYNEQYF | TGCGCCAGCAGCTCCGATGAGGGCCTGAGCTCCTACAATGAGCAGTACTTC | TRBV5-1 | . | TRBJ2-7 | .
CASKLLASLYEQYF | TGTGCCAGCAAGCTACTAGCGAGCCTCTACGAGCAGTACTTC | TRBV6-2/TRBV6-3 | TRBD2 | TRBJ2-7 | few
CASSGAPINQPQHF | TGTGCCAGCTCCGGCGCACCAATCAATCAGCCCCAGCATTTT | TRBV21-1 | . | TRBJ1-5 | .
CASSLLATGLGTQYF | TGTGCCAGCAGCTTACTCGCCACGGGTTTGGGTACGCAGTATTTT | TRBV7-2 | . | TRBJ2-3 | few
CASSESEQGRFF | TGTGCCAGCAGTGAATCCGAGCAGGGACGGTTCTTC | TRBV2 | . | TRBJ2-1 | many
CAWRGNGGTQYF | TGTGCCTGGAGAGGTAATGGGGGGACGCAGTATTTT | TRBV30 | . | TRBJ2-3 | .
CASSVTSGNTIYF | TGTGCCAGCAGCGTCACCTCTGGAAACACCATATATTTT | TRBV9 | . | TRBJ1-3 | few
CASSPPGVNEQYF | TGCGCCAGCAGCCCCCCGGGTGTTAACGAGCAGTACTTC | TRBV5-1 | . | TRBJ2-7 | .
CATSDPGTGDNEQYF | TGTGCCACCAGCGACCCCGGGACAGGGGACAACGAGCAGTACTTC | TRBV15 | TRBD1 | TRBJ2-7 | .
CASSFGTEGTDTQYF | TGTGCCAGCAGTTTTGGGACAGAAGGGACAGATACGCAGTATTTT | TRBV27 | TRBD1 | TRBJ2-3 | .
CASSLASGVIQYF | TGTGCCAGCAGCTTAGCCTCTGGGGTCATTCAGTACTTC | TRBV7-2 | . | TRBJ2-4 | few
CASSLKISGANVLTF | TGTGCCAGCAGCTTAAAGATTTCTGGGGCCAACGTCCTGACTTTC | TRBV7-2 | . | TRBJ2-6 | few
CASSPTSGRAVEQYF | TGTGCCAGCAGCCCGACTAGCGGGAGGGCCGTTGAGCAGTACTTC | TRBV7-9 | TRBD2 | TRBJ2-5 | .
CASSQLGQGYYEQYF | TGTGCCAGCAGCCAATTGGGACAGGGATACTACGAGCAGTACTTC | TRBV14 | TRBD1 | TRBJ2-7 | once
CASSPSSGQAYSNQPQHF | TGTGCCAGCAGCCCCAGTTCAGGACAGGCCTATAGCAATCAGCCCCAGCATTTT | TRBV7-6 | TRBD1 | TRBJ1-5 | .
CSSSLGLAGDSYEQYF | TGTTCCAGCAGCCTAGGACTAGCGGGAGACTCCTACGAGCAGTACTTC | TRBV3-1 | TRBD2 | TRBJ2-7 | .
CASSLWETNEKLFF | TGCGCCAGCAGCTTGTGGGAGACTAATGAAAAACTGTTTTTT | TRBV5-1 | . | TRBJ1-4 | .
CASSLVRGRRNEQYF | TGTGCCAGCAGTTTAGTTCGCGGGAGACGGAACGAGCAGTACTTC | TRBV12-3/TRBV12-4 | TRBD2 | TRBJ2-7 | .
CASRQDVEQFF | TGTGCCAGCAGGCAAGATGTTGAGCAGTTCTTC | TRBV12-3/TRBV12-4 | . | TRBJ2-1 | .
CASSTSEGNYGYTF | TGTGCCAGCAGCACCTCGGAGGGTAACTATGGCTACACCTTC | TRBV13 | . | TRBJ1-2 | .
CASSQDYYYEQYF | TGCGCCAGCAGCCAGGACTACTACTACGAGCAGTACTTC | TRBV4-3 | . | TRBJ2-7 | .
CAWRRQGANSPLHF | TGTGCCTGGAGGCGACAGGGGGCAAATTCACCCCTCCACTTT | TRBV30 | TRBD1 | TRBJ1-6 | .
CASSYSVLNEQYF | TGTGCCAGCAGTTACTCGGTCCTCAACGAGCAGTACTTC | TRBV6-2/TRBV6-3 | . | TRBJ2-7 | .
CASSLYSQETQYF | TGTGCCAGCAGCTTATACAGCCAAGAGACCCAGTACTTC | TRBV7-2 | . | TRBJ2-5 | few
CASSLVPFLNTEAFF | TGTGCCAGCAGCTTGGTCCCATTCCTAAACACTGAAGCTTTCTTT | TRBV5-5 | . | TRBJ1-1 | .
CASSLDQGLYEQYF | TGTGCCAGCAGCTTAGATCAGGGGCTCTACGAGCAGTACTTC | TRBV7-2 | . | TRBJ2-7 | few
CSVKGQQNQETQYF | TGCAGTGTCAAGGGACAGCAGAACCAAGAGACCCAGTACTTC | TRBV20-1 | TRBD1 | TRBJ2-5 | once
CASSPTSGRARYQETQYF | TGTGCCAGCAGTCCGACTAGCGGGAGGGCCAGGTACCAAGAGACCCAGTACTTC | TRBV12-3/TRBV12-4 | TRBD2 | TRBJ2-5 | .
CASSQVVSTLYGYTF | TGTGCCAGCAGCCAAGTTGTCAGCACCCTATATGGCTACACCTTC | TRBV14 | . | TRBJ1-2 | .
CSAKGIAGVADTQYF | TGCAGTGCTAAAGGCATAGCGGGAGTGGCAGATACGCAGTATTTT | TRBV20-1 | TRBD2 | TRBJ2-3 | few
CANSPGQGDYGYTF | TGTGCCAACTCACCGGGACAGGGGGACTATGGCTACACCTTC | TRBV6-2/TRBV6-3 | TRBD1 | TRBJ1-2 | .
CAWDLGSFTGELFF | TGTGCCTGGGATCTAGGGAGCTTCACCGGGGAGCTGTTTTTT | TRBV30 | . | TRBJ2-2 | .
CASSEITSQETQYF | TGTGCCAGCAGCGAAATTACTTCTCAAGAGACCCAGTACTTC | TRBV27 | . | TRBJ2-5 | .
CASRQHGETQYF | TGTGCCAGCAGACAACATGGGGAGACCCAGTACTTC | TRBV28 | . | TRBJ2-5 | .
CATSKLGSSYNEQFF | TGTGCCACCAGCAAGCTCGGAAGCTCCTACAATGAGCAGTTCTTC | TRBV15 | . | TRBJ2-1 | many
CASSLCQLLTTYEQYF | TGTGCCAGCAGCCTTTGTCAGCTATTAACGACCTACGAGCAGTACTTC | TRBV14 | . | TRBJ2-7 | few